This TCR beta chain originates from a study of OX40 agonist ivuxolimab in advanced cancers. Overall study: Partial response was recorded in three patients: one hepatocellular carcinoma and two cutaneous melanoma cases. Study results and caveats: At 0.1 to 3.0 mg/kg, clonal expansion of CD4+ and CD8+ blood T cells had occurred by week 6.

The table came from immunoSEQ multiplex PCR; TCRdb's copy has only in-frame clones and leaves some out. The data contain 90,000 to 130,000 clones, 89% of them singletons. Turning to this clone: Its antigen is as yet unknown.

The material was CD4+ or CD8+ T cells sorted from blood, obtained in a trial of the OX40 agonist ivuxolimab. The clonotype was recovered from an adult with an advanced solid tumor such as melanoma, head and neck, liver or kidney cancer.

The CDR3 region has the DNA TGTGCCAGCAGCTTTGGCAGGGGAGACACTCAGCCCCAGCATTTT. Amino acid sequence: CASSFGRGDTQPQHF. The rearrangement joins TRBV7-2 to TRBJ1-5, with D possibly TRBD1 on 6 matching bases. Trimming removed 3 bases at V and 6 bases at J, with 15 bases between. There are 15 residues in the CDR3. Per germline, CDR1 SGHTA and CDR2 FQGNSA. Together with reference TRBV7-2 and TRBJ1-5, the CDR3 gives the full variable domain: GAGVSQSPSNKVTEKGKDVELRCDPISGHTALYWYRQSLGQGLEFLIYFQGNSAPDKSGLPSDRFSAERTGGSVSTLTIQRTQQEDSAVYLCASSFGRGDTQPQHFGDGTRLSIL.